The 6 T cell receptor beta chains listed next were all sequenced from one sample in a study of metastatic and nonmetastatic thyroid tumors. Each patient went into thyroid surgery without having received any treatment. TCRdb re-called clones from the PCR reads using MiXCR. The table records about 24,000 clones, 22% of them present only once. Sequencing was carried out using blood. These receptors were collected from a female donor with papillary thyroid cancer or a benign thyroid nodule (not recorded which). Some clones in this sample may be carry-over from other donors' samples.

This clone has ten or more counts. Compared with germline, one end of the junction differs, possibly owing to a read error. J is TRBJ1-1 and V is TRBV5-6; weak D call: TRBD1 (6 bases). Germline V gene lookup returns CDR1 SGHDT and CDR2 YYEEEE. This CDR3 spans 13 amino acids. CDR3 residues: CASSSDRNPEAFF. The DNA for the CDR3 is TGTGCCAGCAGCTCTGACAGGAACCCTGAAGCTTTCTTT. Based on the CDR3 plus reference TRBV5-6 and TRBJ1-1, the full variable domain is DAGVTQSPTHLIKTRGQQVTLRCSPKSGHDTVSWYQQALGQGPQFIFQYYEEEERQRGNFPDRFSGHQFPNYSSELNVNALLLGDSALYLCASSSDRNPEAFFGQGTRLTVV.

This clone is medium-sized (0.01 to 0.1%) within its sample. J is TRBJ2-6 and V is TRBV6-1, with D unclear. Deletions cut 3 bases from V and 0 bases from J, with 6 bases between. Germline loops: CDR1 MNHNS, CDR2 SASEGT. There are 15 residues in the CDR3. CDR3 sequence reads: CASSDHSSGANVLTF. The CDR3 coding sequence is TGTGCCAGCAGTGATCATAGCTCTGGGGCCAACGTCCTGACTTTC.

This clone occurred many times. The chain joins TRBV20-1 to TRBJ1-4, with D unresolved. CDR3 length equals 12 residues. The V and J ends lost 5 bases and 8 bases respectively, with 12 bases between them. Germline CDR1 is DFQATT and CDR2 is SNEGSKA (reference sequence). The CDR3 DNA sequence: TGCAGTGCTGCCTCTGGACGCGAAAAACTGTTTTTT. Translating it yields CSAASGREKLFF.

This clone was picked up many times. The chain is built from TRBV28 and TRBJ1-5; 7 nucleotides line up with TRBD1. This CDR3 contains 15 residues. Per germline, CDR1 MDHEN and CDR2 SYDVKM. The V segment lost 7 bases and the J segment 3 bases; nucleotides outside the gene matches: 9. This chain's CDR3 is CASMAHTGDNQPQHF. The DNA for the CDR3 is TGTGCCAGCATGGCGCACACAGGGGACAATCAGCCCCAGCATTTT.

By sample share, this clone is medium-sized (0.01 to 0.1%). The sample contains more than one DNA sequence encoding this CDR3. The chain combines TRBV6-1 with TRBJ2-1; D remains ambiguous. Germline V gene data show CDR1 as MNHNS and CDR2 as SASEGT. CDR3 size: 13 residues. Trimming removed 0 bases from V and 6 bases from J, with 6 bases in between. CDR3 DNA: TGTGCCAGCAGTGAAGCGCTCGGCAATGAGCAGTTCTTC. Its translation is CASSEALGNEQFF.

This rearrangement joins TRBV30 to TRBJ2-1; D is unresolved. Germline CDR1 and CDR2: GTSNPN and SVGIG (reference sequence). This CDR3 has 13 residues. V was cut by 0 bases and J by 1 base, with 4 bases left in between. This CDR3 reads CAWSVVSYNEQFF. The CDR3 DNA sequence: TGTGCCTGGAGTGTTGTATCCTACAATGAGCAGTTCTTC.